Reported below is one T cell receptor beta chain. This record belongs to a study of blood T cell repertoires in COVID-19. Study-wide context: The study drew acute and convalescent COVID-19 samples from the United States, Italy and Spain.

Original analysis: By means of reference gene primer amplification, nucleated cell counts were estimated. The data were produced by immunoSEQ multiplex PCR, yet TCRdb's version contains in-frame clones alone and is incomplete. The DNA was the basis for D and trimming; V, J and clone size are from that table. This table has over 200,000 clones, under 90% appearing once. Recruitment covered fewer than 25 US areas and drew participants whose ages spanned roughly 18 to 89 years. Trimming removed 0 bases from V and 1 base from J, with 9 bases in between. The germline V gene encodes CDR1 LGHDT and CDR2 YNNKEL (reference sequence). This CDR3 comprises 15 residues.

The specimen was PBMCs or T cells enriched from blood (not recorded which). The chain links TRBV3-1 (or the pseudogene TRBV3-2) to TRBJ1-1; D is undetermined. This sequence originates from a man aged 18 to 30 who had recovered from COVID-19. CDR3 amino acids: CASSQERRRNTEAFF. In DNA form, the CDR3 reads TGTGCCAGCAGCCAAGAGAGGCGGAGGAACACTGAAGCTTTCTTT.